This record covers a single TCR beta chain. Its antigen is currently unknown. The authors made TCR beta libraries by quantitative 5'-RACE with molecular barcodes. TCRdb recomputed calls from the 5' RACE reads with MiXCR, one row per CDR3 protein. Among under 300,000 distinct CDR3 sequences listed, around 10% were seen once. Germline V gene data show CDR1 as SNHLY and CDR2 as FYNNEI. The CDR3 has 16 amino acids. Trimming cost V 5 bases and J 3 bases; bases outside gene matches: 8. The record originates from a study of CD8 T cells in ankylosing spondylitis. Study findings and constraints: Blood of patients with ankylosing spondylitis appeared to be characterized by a TCR beta motif of fewer than 10 highly homologous variants. Researchers reportedly found disease-linked clones significantly enriched in matched ankylosing spondylitis synovial fluid. The authors found the disease-linked clones to be CD8+ and relatively rare in peripheral blood.

The clonotype comes from a male donor with ankylosing spondylitis or in good health (not recorded which). This chain uses TRBV2 with TRBJ1-4; 8 bases align to TRBD1. Sequenced material: blood, either unsorted or a sorted T cell fraction (not recorded which). CDR3 region: CASSLGQGSPNEKLFF. CDR3 DNA: TGTGCCAGCAGTCTCGGACAGGGTTCGCCTAATGAAAAACTGTTTTTT.